One and the same sample provided the 32 T cell receptor beta chains below, sequenced in a study of shared clonotypes between healthy human individuals. Libraries were prepared by immunoSEQ multiplex PCR; TCRdb keeps only in-frame clonotypes and omits some of them. Counted here are over a million clones, approximately 72% occurring once; the ten biggest clones make up about 1.5%. Sequenced: memory CD4+ T cells sorted from blood. The sample's subset: CD45RA-negative fraction. Receptors were obtained from a man younger than 35 in good health.

At least ten counts were recorded for this clone. Other DNA variants within this sample encode the same CDR3. V is TRBV28 and J is TRBJ1-2; D gene ambiguous. The CDR3 sequence is 11 residues long. Trimming removed 3 bases from V and 6 bases from J, with 5 bases in between. Germline values: CDR1 MDHEN, CDR2 SYDVKM. The DNA of the CDR3 is TGTGCCAGCAGTTTCGAGGATGGCTACACCTTC. It codes for CASSFEDGYTF.

The chain carries TRBV6-5 and TRBJ1-6; unclear D gene. The CDR3 contains 13 residues. The V end was cut by 10 bases, the J end by 7 bases, with 14 bases between. CDR1 MNHEY and CDR2 SVGAGI come from the germline V gene. The CDR3 coding sequence is TGTGCCACAGGTAGCCAGAGAAATTCACCCCTCCACTTT. Amino acids: CATGSQRNSPLHF.

V gene TRBV5-1 combines with J gene TRBJ1-6; D gene unclear. The CDR3 is 16 amino acids. Trimming took 1 base from V and 10 from J, leaving 18 bases between them. Germline loops: CDR1 SGHRS, CDR2 YFSETQ. CDR3 DNA sequence: TGCGCCAGCAGCTTGTTCAACCCCGGGCCTCTCTCACCCCTCCACTTT. Translating gives CASSLFNPGPLSPLHF.

V usage is TRBV2 and J usage is TRBJ1-6; D not certain. Deletions cut 5 bases from V and 7 bases from J, with 12 bases between. The CDR3 length is 14 residues. CDR1 and CDR2 (germline): SNHLY, FYNNEI. CDR3 in amino acids: CASSLGRGNSPLHF. For the CDR3, the DNA is TGTGCCAGCAGTCTCGGACGTGGAAATTCACCCCTCCACTTT.

V usage is TRBV7-2 and J usage is TRBJ2-3; 11 nucleotides align to TRBD2. The CDR3 totals 18 residues. V lost 0 bases to trimming and J lost 0 bases; unmatched junction nucleotides: 5. Germline V gene data show CDR1 as SGHTA and CDR2 as FQGNSA. The CDR3 DNA reads as TGTGCCAGCAGCTTAGCGCTAGCGGGAGGTATTAGCACAGATACGCAGTATTTT. It encodes CASSLALAGGISTDTQYF.

The CDR3 loop is CASSVDRFQETQYF. CDR3 in DNA: TGTGCCAGCAGTGTTGACAGGTTCCAAGAGACCCAGTACTTC. V is TRBV2 and J is TRBJ2-5; TRBD1 is a possible D gene (6 bases). V was cut by 4 bases and J by 1 base, with 10 bases left in between. CDR1 and CDR2 (germline): SNHLY, FYNNEI. This CDR3 comprises 14 residues.

The chain combines TRBV2 with TRBJ1-2, with D maybe TRBD1 (6 bases). V lost 5 bases and J 3 bases, leaving 10 bases between the germline ends. This CDR3 spans 13 amino acids. Germline V gives CDR1 SNHLY, CDR2 FYNNEI. DNA of the CDR3: TGTGCCAGCAGTACAGGGTTCGACTATGGCTACACCTTC. Translating gives CASSTGFDYGYTF.

V gene TRBV19 combines with J gene TRBJ1-1, with 7 bases that match TRBD1. This CDR3 region has 13 residues. The junction had 13 bases not matched to a gene; V was cut back by 8 bases and J by 10 bases. Germline CDR1 LNHDA, CDR2 SQIVND (reference sequence). CDR3: CASALRGRGSAFF. The CDR3 DNA is TGTGCCAGTGCATTGAGGGGCAGGGGGTCAGCTTTCTTT.

The chain carries TRBV19 and TRBJ1-5; maybe TRBD1 (6 bases). The germline gives CDR1 LNHDA, CDR2 SQIVND (reference sequence). The CDR3 loop spans 16 amino acids. V was pared by 7 bases and J by 7 bases, with 23 bases between. This CDR3 is CASKRVGQGFNQPQHF. The CDR3 DNA sequence: TGTGCCAGTAAAAGGGTGGGCCAGGGGTTCAACCAGCCCCAGCATTTT.

The rearrangement joins TRBV5-1 to TRBJ1-1, with D maybe TRBD1 (5 bases). CDR1 is SGHRS and CDR2 is YFSETQ in the germline V gene. V was shortened by 0 bases and J by 4 bases, with 13 bases between the two germline ends. CDR3 length: 15 residues. CDR3 in amino acids: CASSLAQGYFTEAFF. CDR3 in DNA: TGCGCCAGCAGCTTGGCCCAGGGATACTTCACTGAAGCTTTCTTT. Supplemented by reference TRBV5-1 and TRBJ1-1, the full variable domain reads KAGVTQTPRYLIKTRGQQVTLSCSPISGHRSVSWYQQTPGQGLQFLFEYFSETQRNKGNFPGRFSGRQFSNSRSEMNVSTLELGDSALYLCASSLAQGYFTEAFFGQGTRLTVV.

The rearrangement links TRBV4-2 to TRBJ2-7, with TRBD2 identical over 9 bases. CDR3 size: 15 residues. Looked up from germline, CDR1 is LGHNA and CDR2 is YNFKEQ. V lost 1 base to trimming and J lost 4 bases; unmatched junction nucleotides: 5. The CDR3 reads CASSQGRGGPYEQYF. The CDR3 DNA sequence: TGTGCCAGCAGCCAAGGGCGGGGGGGCCCGTACGAGCAGTACTTC.

This chain connects TRBV25-1 to TRBJ2-7; 7 nucleotides line up with TRBD1. This CDR3 contains 14 residues. The V gene's germline CDR1 is MGHDK and CDR2 SYGVNS. Germline trimming cut 7 bases from V and 1 base from J; bases unmatched to any gene: 7. The CDR3 sequence: CASTTGMGSYEQYF. DNA of the CDR3: TGTGCCAGCACGACAGGGATGGGGTCCTACGAGCAGTACTTC.

This clone was picked up a small number of times. J is TRBJ1-5 and V is TRBV29-1; 9 nucleotides line up with TRBD1. Germline V gene data show CDR1 as SQVTM and CDR2 as ANQGSEA. Unmatched junction bases numbered 5, after V lost 6 bases and J lost 2 bases. The CDR3 is made up of 14 amino acids. Here the CDR3 DNA reads TGCAGCGTCGGGGACAGGGACCGCAATCAGCCCCAGCATTTT. It specifies CSVGDRDRNQPQHF.

The rearrangement uses TRBV28 and TRBJ1-1; 7 bases agree with TRBD1. CDR1 is MDHEN, CDR2 SYDVKM, per germline. The CDR3 is made up of 16 amino acids. Trimming took 1 base from V and 1 from J; bases not matched to a gene: 6. Here the CDR3 DNA reads TGTGCCAGCAGTTTATTTTGGGGACAGCAGAACACTGAAGCTTTCTTT. Translation gives CASSLFWGQQNTEAFF.

This clone was seen a few times. Other nucleotide sequences in the sample specify the same CDR3. The chain is built from TRBV7-2 and TRBJ2-7; 8 bases are shared with TRBD1. Germline loops: CDR1 SGHTA, CDR2 FQGNSA. V was clipped by 1 base and J by 2 bases; unmatched bases: 4. The length of the CDR3 is 15 residues. The DNA of the CDR3 is TGTGCCAGCAGCTTAGGACCGGGACAGGCCTACGAGCAGTACTTC. This codes for CASSLGPGQAYEQYF.

The chain joins TRBV2 to TRBJ2-3; 7 nucleotides match TRBD1. Per germline, CDR1 SNHLY and CDR2 FYNNEI. V was clipped by 1 base and J by 0 bases; unmatched bases: 7. CDR3 length: 17 amino acids. The CDR3 DNA is TGTGCCAGCAGTGAAGACTGGGACAGAGCCAGCACAGATACGCAGTATTTT. Translated: CASSEDWDRASTDTQYF.

The count of this clone is one. The chain has TRBV7-9 and TRBJ2-2, with D possibly being TRBD1 (6 bases). Trimming removed 4 bases from V and 6 bases from J, with 15 bases in between. This CDR3 spans 15 amino acids. Germline CDR1 SEHNR, CDR2 FQNEAQ (reference sequence). DNA for the CDR3: TGTGCCAGCAGCTCCGACAGGAAATTGTCCGGGGAGCTGTTTTTT. Encoded protein: CASSSDRKLSGELFF.

This clone was counted once. The chain couples TRBV6-6 to TRBJ1-5; no reliable D call. This CDR3 is built from 13 residues. Germline assignment: CDR1 MNHNY and CDR2 SVGAGI (reference sequence). The V end lost 5 bases, the J end lost 3 bases, and 8 bases lay between the germline ends. CDR3 coding DNA: TGTGCCAGCAGTCAAAGGTACAATCAGCCCCAGCATTTT. This codes for CASSQRYNQPQHF.

With respect to this clone: Different DNA sequences within this sample yield the same CDR3. This rearrangement joins TRBV5-1 to TRBJ1-2; unclear D gene. Deletions cut 2 bases from V and 2 bases from J, with 10 bases between. This CDR3 has 14 residues. In germline, CDR1 is SGHRS, CDR2 YFSETQ. In DNA form, the CDR3 reads TGCGCCAGCAGCTTCTCAGCTGAGAACTATGGCTACACCTTC. As protein: CASSFSAENYGYTF. The variable domain in full, completed from reference TRBV5-1 and TRBJ1-2, reads KAGVTQTPRYLIKTRGQQVTLSCSPISGHRSVSWYQQTPGQGLQFLFEYFSETQRNKGNFPGRFSGRQFSNSRSEMNVSTLELGDSALYLCASSFSAENYGYTFGSGTRLTVV.

The chain has TRBV5-1 and TRBJ2-7; 8 nucleotides line up with TRBD1. This CDR3 region has 14 residues. V lost 0 bases and J lost 5; bases outside the gene matches: 4. Germline CDR1 is SGHRS and CDR2 is YFSETQ. CDR3 DNA: TGCGCCAGCAGCTTGGCAGTGGACAGGGACGAGCAGTACTTC. Translated: CASSLAVDRDEQYF.

V usage is TRBV5-1 and J usage is TRBJ2-7; tentatively, D is TRBD1 (6 bases). The CDR3 length is 13 residues. Germline V gene lookup returns CDR1 SGHRS and CDR2 YFSETQ. The germline V and J ends were trimmed by 6 bases and 3 bases, with 13 bases remaining between them. The CDR3 DNA sequence: TGCGCCAGCAACGCAGGGGACCACTACGAGCAGTACTTC. Its protein product is CASNAGDHYEQYF.

On this clone: The identical CDR3 is also encoded by other nucleotide sequences in the sample. The genes are TRBV7-8 and TRBJ1-6; D is ambiguous. Trimming left V 0 bases short and J 6 bases short, with 3 bases between. Germline V lookup: CDR1 SGHVS, CDR2 FQNEAQ. The length of the CDR3 is 13 residues. The CDR3 loop is CASSLAGNSPLHF. CDR3 DNA: TGTGCCAGCAGCTTAGCGGGTAATTCACCCCTCCACTTT.

The count of this clone is one. The rearrangement links TRBV4-2 to TRBJ2-7, with TRBD1 as a possible D gene (5 bases). Germline loops: CDR1 LGHNA, CDR2 YNFKEQ. The CDR3 runs to 16 residues. Trimming left V 6 bases short and J 0 bases short, with 18 bases between. Here the CDR3 DNA reads TGTGCCAGCAGACAGAGGAGCCAGGACAACTCCTACGAGCAGTACTTC. Its protein is CASRQRSQDNSYEQYF.

This clone occurred many times. V is TRBV10-2 and J is TRBJ2-7; D assignment may be TRBD1 or TRBD2 (7 bases each). Trimming pared 3 bases from V and 1 base from J, leaving 19 bases between. Germline V gives CDR1 WSHSY, CDR2 SAAADI. The CDR3 has 17 residues. The CDR3: CASSDGLGGGLSYEQYF. The CDR3 DNA is TGCGCCAGCAGTGACGGTTTGGGAGGGGGCCTTTCCTACGAGCAGTACTTC.

The chain has TRBV5-5 and TRBJ2-3, with TRBD2 as a possible D gene (6 bases). V was shortened by 0 bases and J by 3 bases, with 11 bases between the two germline ends. The V gene's germline CDR1 is SGHKS and CDR2 YYEKEE (reference sequence). CDR3 size: 15 residues. Written as DNA, the CDR3 is TGTGCCAGCAGCTTGGAATCAGGGAGGACAGATACGCAGTATTTT. It specifies CASSLESGRTDTQYF.

This chain's CDR3 is CASSLVPATGAQEENYGYTF. Here the CDR3 DNA reads TGTGCCAGCAGCTTAGTCCCCGCGACAGGGGCCCAAGAAGAAAACTATGGCTACACCTTC. The genes are TRBV11-3 and TRBJ1-2; 8 nucleotides line up with TRBD1. V was clipped by 1 base and J by 2 bases; unmatched bases: 18. Germline V gene sequence: CDR1 SGHNT, CDR2 YENEEA. This CDR3 comprises 20 residues.

The table lists this clone with a few counts. CDR3 protein: CASSTPSGGSSYEQYF. CDR3 in DNA: TGTGCCAGTAGTACCCCTAGCGGGGGGAGCTCCTACGAGCAGTACTTC. V usage is TRBV19 and J usage is TRBJ2-7, with 11 bases matching TRBD2. This CDR3 comprises 16 residues. Losses at the gene ends were 4 bases for V and 0 bases for J; bases not matched to a gene: 5. Looked up from germline, CDR1 is LNHDA and CDR2 is SQIVND (reference sequence).

The rearrangement uses TRBV28 and TRBJ2-3; 7 positions match TRBD2. Trimming cost V 5 bases and J 1 base; bases outside gene matches: 3. The CDR3 contains 14 residues. Germline CDR1 and CDR2: MDHEN and SYDVKM. CDR3 DNA sequence: TGTGCCAGCAGTAAAAGCGGGGGCACAGATACGCAGTATTTT. Protein: CASSKSGGTDTQYF.

V and J are TRBV18 and TRBJ2-6; D call uncertain. The CDR3 spans 13 residues. Germline lookup yields CDR1 KGHSH and CDR2 LQKENI. Trimming took off 2 bases at V and 7 bases at J, with 6 bases between the two ends. The DNA for the CDR3 is TGTGCCAGCTCACCAACCCGAGCCAACGTCCTGACTTTC. Translating it yields CASSPTRANVLTF.

The chain is built from TRBV2 and TRBJ2-3; TRBD2 aligns across 9 bases. The junction had 14 bases not matched to a gene; V was cut back by 5 bases and J by 2 bases. Germline CDR1 and CDR2: SNHLY and FYNNEI. The CDR3 is made up of 18 amino acids. The CDR3 spells CASSRLETSGKVTDTQYF. DNA for the CDR3: TGTGCCAGCAGTCGCCTCGAGACTAGCGGTAAAGTCACAGATACGCAGTATTTT.

The chain combines TRBV18 with TRBJ2-4, with TRBD1 matching 8 bases. The germline gives CDR1 KGHSH, CDR2 LQKENI. This CDR3 contains 14 residues. The V gene end was trimmed by 6 bases and the J gene end by 6 bases; junction bases not matched to a gene: 7. CDR3 DNA: TGTGCCAGCTCCCAGAATGGACAGGGAAACATTCAGTACTTC. This gives the protein CASSQNGQGNIQYF.

The rearrangement joins TRBV7-2 to TRBJ2-7, with 8 positions matching TRBD1. After removal of 8 bases from V and 3 bases from J, the junction contained 6 bases not matched to a gene. This CDR3 comprises 13 residues. Germline-derived CDR1 and CDR2 are SGHTA and FQGNSA. The CDR3 loop is CASVPGQGYEQYF. The CDR3 coding sequence is TGTGCCAGCGTGCCAGGACAGGGCTACGAGCAGTACTTC. The whole variable domain, remainder taken from reference TRBV7-2 and TRBJ2-7, is GAGVSQSPSNKVTEKGKDVELRCDPISGHTALYWYRQSLGQGLEFLIYFQGNSAPDKSGLPSDRFSAERTGGSVSTLTIQRTQQEDSAVYLCASVPGQGYEQYFGPGTRLTVT.